The source of this TCR beta chain is a study of blood T cells in healthy people across ages. Study summary: Capturing about one barcoded beta molecule per two T cells was achieved by template switching.

Next came a second PCR, run for roughly 6 to 11 cycles, which used a sample-barcoded 5' primer along with a J-beta primer mix. Via MiXCR, TCRdb re-called the 5' RACE reads, giving one row per CDR3 protein. The sample has fewer than 700,000 distinct CDR3 sequences; roughly 48% are singletons. The length of the CDR3 is 13 residues. V was pared by 4 bases and J by 6 bases, with 13 bases between. This clonotype was counted between two and nine times. Sequencing input: blood. The rearrangement uses TRBV12-3 or TRBV12-4 and TRBJ2-7; tentative D call: TRBD2 (7 bases). The TCR originated in a man older than 75 in good health. CDR3 in amino acids: CASSSGEGVEQYF. The CDR3 coding sequence is TGTGCCAGCAGTTCCGGGGAGGGGGTCGAGCAGTACTTC.